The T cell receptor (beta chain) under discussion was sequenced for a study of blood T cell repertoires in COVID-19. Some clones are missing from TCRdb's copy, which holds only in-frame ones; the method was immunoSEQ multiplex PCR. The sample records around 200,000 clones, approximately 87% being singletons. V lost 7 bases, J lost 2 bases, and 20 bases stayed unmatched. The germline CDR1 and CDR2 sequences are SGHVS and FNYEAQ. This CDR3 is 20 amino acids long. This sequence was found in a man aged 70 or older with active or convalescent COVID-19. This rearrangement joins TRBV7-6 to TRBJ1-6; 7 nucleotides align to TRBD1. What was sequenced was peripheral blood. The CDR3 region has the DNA TGTGCCAGCACCCCCCGGCCGACAGGGAGGCAGGTCACCTATAATTCACCCCTCCACTTT. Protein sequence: CASTPRPTGRQVTYNSPLHF.